This TCR beta chain was captured in a study of T-cell memory formation after mild COVID-19. V gave up 0 bases and J gave up 3 bases; unmatched junction bases: 12. The germline V gene encodes CDR1 DFQATT and CDR2 SNEGSKA (reference sequence). CDR3 size: 17 residues. Libraries for TCRalpha and TCRbeta carried sample barcodes and unique molecular identifiers via 5'RACE. TCRdb re-derived calls from the 5' RACE reads in MiXCR, one entry per CDR3 protein. Altogether roughly 550,000 distinct CDR3 sequences are present, 20% being singletons, with the ten largest covering around 13%. The receptor was derived from an adult woman who had mild COVID-19 (a few samples of this study predate the infection). Cell type and time point are not known. The genes are TRBV20-1 and TRBJ1-1; TRBD1 aligns across 8 bases. Sequencing was carried out using PBMCs or a T cell subset sorted from them (not recorded which). Here the CDR3 reads CSARDTRQGKRDTEAFF. The DNA for the CDR3 is TGCAGTGCTAGAGATACCAGACAGGGGAAGCGGGACACTGAAGCTTTCTTT.